A single sample is the source of the 25 T cell receptor beta chains below, sequenced in a study of control samples from healthy donors and cancer patients. Profiling relied on immunoSEQ multiplex PCR, and the TCRdb table lists in-frame clones only, not all of them. The table includes some 150,000 clones, nearly 95% detected once. Sequencing was performed on blood. Receptors originate from a man in his forties or fifties in good health.

The V call is TRBV18, the J call TRBJ2-1; TRBD2 matches at 13 bases. Germline-derived CDR1 and CDR2 are KGHSH and LQKENI. The length of the CDR3 is 15 residues. V was clipped by 5 bases and J by 9 bases; unmatched bases: 7. The CDR3 DNA follows: TGTGCCAGCTCAGCCACTAGCGGGAGGGGAAGTGAGCAGTTCTTC. The encoded protein is CASSATSGRGSEQFF.

The V and J genes are TRBV10-3 and TRBJ1-2; 7 positions agree with TRBD1. Germline assignment: CDR1 ENHRY and CDR2 SYGVKD. This CDR3 region has 16 residues. Trimming removed 0 bases from V and 1 base from J; junction bases left unmatched: 5. CDR3 coding DNA: TGTGCCATCAGTGAGTCAGGGACAGTTCTTAACTATGGCTACACCTTC. This encodes CAISESGTVLNYGYTF.

This clone was seen a single time. V gene TRBV6-5 combines with J gene TRBJ2-1, with D possibly TRBD1 on 6 matching bases. In germline, CDR1 is MNHEY, CDR2 SVGAGI. CDR3 length: 12 amino acids. Trimming cost V 6 bases and J 12 bases, with 15 bases left between them. As DNA, the CDR3 is TGTGCCAGCAGCACCGACAGGTTGGGGCAGTTCTTC. Translating it yields CASSTDRLGQFF.

About this clone itself: A read error may produce the germline difference seen at one junction end. The chain combines TRBV27 with TRBJ2-1; TRBD2 matches 9 bases. This CDR3 comprises 15 residues. CDR1 and CDR2 (germline): MNHEY, SMNVEV (reference sequence). The CDR3 here is CAGSLAGVYYNEQFF. CDR3 DNA: TGTGCCGGCAGTTTAGCGGGAGTCTACTACAATGAGCAGTTCTTC.

This chain uses TRBV11-2 with TRBJ2-7; no definite D call. The V gene's germline CDR1 is SGHAT and CDR2 FQNNGV. The CDR3 totals 13 residues. V dropped 4 bases and J dropped 0 bases, with 7 bases sitting between them. The CDR3 region has the DNA TGTGCCAGCAGCTGGCGGCTCTCCTACGAGCAGTACTTC. Translating gives CASSWRLSYEQYF.

The chain couples TRBV2 to TRBJ2-4; D not certain. The V end lost 5 bases, the J end lost 0 bases, and 17 bases lay between the germline ends. CDR3 length equals 17 residues. CDR1 and CDR2 (germline): SNHLY, FYNNEI. This CDR3 is CASSPLDIAIAKNIQYF. CDR3 nucleotides: TGTGCCAGCAGTCCCCTGGATATCGCTATAGCCAAAAACATTCAGTACTTC.

This rearrangement joins TRBV18 to TRBJ1-4, with D hard to call. The CDR3 length is 14 residues. V shed 0 bases and J shed 7 bases, with 9 bases lying between them. The germline gives CDR1 KGHSH, CDR2 LQKENI. The CDR3 nucleotides are TGTGCCAGCTCACCACCGGACCGGGGTGAAAAACTGTTTTTT. Amino acid sequence: CASSPPDRGEKLFF.

V is TRBV5-4 and J is TRBJ2-5; either TRBD1 or TRBD2 may supply D (5 bases each). Between the trimmed V and J ends, which lost 4 bases and 3 bases, there was a span of 13 bases. The CDR3 runs to 14 residues. CDR1 and CDR2 (germline): SGHNT, YYREEE (reference sequence). The DNA for the CDR3 is TGTGCCAGCAGCCCCGCAGGGACGGAAGAGACCCAGTACTTC. Translation gives CASSPAGTEETQYF. Drawing the rest from reference TRBV5-4 and TRBJ2-5, the complete variable domain is ETGVTQSPTHLIKTRGQQVTLRCSSQSGHNTVSWYQQALGQGPQFIFQYYREEENGRGNFPPRFSGLQFPNYSSELNVNALELDDSALYLCASSPAGTEETQYFGPGTRLLVL.

This clone appeared a few times. V usage is TRBV7-9 and J usage is TRBJ2-5, with 7 bases aligning to TRBD2. The CDR3 runs 15 residues. CDR1 is SEHNR, CDR2 FQNEAQ, per germline (reference sequence). Unmatched junction bases numbered 7, after V lost 1 base and J lost 5 bases. The CDR3 region has the DNA TGTGCCAGCAGCTTAGGCGGCGGGAGCGGGGAGACCCAGTACTTC. Translating it yields CASSLGGGSGETQYF.

The chain joins TRBV11-2 to TRBJ2-7; the D call may be TRBD1 or TRBD2 (5 bases each). The germline CDR1 and CDR2 sequences are SGHAT and FQNNGV. The germline V and J ends were trimmed by 4 bases and 6 bases, with 7 bases remaining between them. This CDR3 comprises 11 residues. The CDR3 DNA reads TGTGCCAGCAGCTGGGGGTCCGAGCAGTACTTC. It yields the protein CASSWGSEQYF.

The chain links TRBV28 to TRBJ2-7; D gene uncertain. Germline assignment: CDR1 MDHEN and CDR2 SYDVKM. Trimming removed 6 bases from V and 5 bases from J, with 14 bases in between. CDR3 length: 13 residues. The CDR3 sequence is CASSLIRSHEQYF. The CDR3 region has the DNA TGTGCCAGCAGCTTGATAAGGAGCCACGAGCAGTACTTC.

This rearrangement joins TRBV15 to TRBJ2-1; 11 positions match TRBD2. The CDR3 spans 16 residues. Trimming at V came to 5 bases and at J to 3 bases, leaving 6 bases not matched to a gene. Germline assignment: CDR1 LNHNV and CDR2 YYDKDF (reference sequence). CDR3 sequence: CATSGGLADRYNEQFF. Here the CDR3 DNA reads TGTGCCACCAGCGGGGGACTAGCGGACCGCTACAATGAGCAGTTCTTC.

The chain combines TRBV7-9 with TRBJ2-1; no clear D. The V gene lost 1 base and the J gene lost 5 bases, with 0 bases spanning the gap. The CDR3 runs to 11 residues. Germline V lookup: CDR1 SEHNR, CDR2 FQNEAQ (reference sequence). The CDR3 loop reads CASSLDNEQFF. Here the CDR3 DNA reads TGTGCCAGCAGCTTAGACAATGAGCAGTTCTTC.

The chain joins TRBV3-1 (or the pseudogene TRBV3-2) to TRBJ1-5; unclear D gene. Between the trimmed V and J ends, which lost 0 bases and 1 base, there was a span of 7 bases. This CDR3 has 15 residues. Per germline, CDR1 LGHDT and CDR2 YNNKEL (reference sequence). CDR3 sequence reads: CASSQDLGSNQPQHF. CDR3 sequence (DNA): TGTGCCAGCAGCCAAGATCTCGGGAGCAATCAGCCCCAGCATTTT.

The chain couples TRBV10-3 to TRBJ2-3; D unresolved. V was trimmed by 7 bases and J by 4 bases, leaving 12 bases between them. CDR3 length equals 13 residues. In germline, CDR1 is ENHRY, CDR2 SYGVKD. CDR3 protein: CAIKVAGADTQYF. CDR3 DNA: TGTGCCATCAAAGTGGCCGGCGCAGATACGCAGTATTTT.

The chain joins TRBV5-6 to TRBJ1-6; D is perhaps TRBD1 (5 bases). The CDR3 spans 15 residues. Germline assignment: CDR1 SGHDT and CDR2 YYEEEE. V lost 0 bases, J lost 3 bases, and 7 bases lay in between. Here the CDR3 reads CASSLGGGYNSPLHF. CDR3 nucleotides: TGTGCCAGCAGCTTGGGCGGGGGCTATAATTCACCCCTCCACTTT.

The chain recombines TRBV27 with TRBJ2-4; D remains unclear. CDR1 MNHEY and CDR2 SMNVEV come from the germline V gene (reference sequence). V lost 3 bases and J 0 bases, leaving 12 bases between the germline ends. The CDR3 runs to 16 residues. CDR3 region: CASSLRLTLAKNIQYF. The CDR3 coding sequence is TGTGCCAGCAGTTTGCGCCTGACTCTAGCCAAAAACATTCAGTACTTC.

This clone was seen more than once but under ten times. This rearrangement joins TRBV18 to TRBJ2-5; D is possibly TRBD2 (5 bases). The germline gives CDR1 KGHSH, CDR2 LQKENI. V lost 3 bases, J lost 5 bases, and 10 bases lay in between. The CDR3 is 13 residues long. The CDR3 region has the DNA TGTGCCAGCTCACCGGGTAGCGACGAGACCCAGTACTTC. Residues: CASSPGSDETQYF.

The chain links TRBV29-1 to TRBJ1-2; no reliable D call. The germline V gene has CDR1 SQVTM and CDR2 ANQGSEA. Trimming left V 6 bases short and J 2 bases short, with 10 bases between. The CDR3 spans 12 residues. DNA of the CDR3: TGCAGCGTCCAAACACCCAACTATGGCTACACCTTC. This codes for CSVQTPNYGYTF.

CDR3 sequence (DNA): TGTGCCACCGGGACAGACTCCTACGAGCAGTACTTC. Amino acid sequence: CATGTDSYEQYF. This rearrangement joins TRBV19 to TRBJ2-7; TRBD1 agrees at 7 bases. Germline values: CDR1 LNHDA, CDR2 SQIVND (reference sequence). The CDR3 covers 12 residues. The ends lost 10 bases at V and 0 bases at J; junction bases unmatched: 3.

The J gene is TRBJ1-5, the V gene TRBV30; no definite D call. CDR1 is GTSNPN, CDR2 SVGIG, per germline (reference sequence). The CDR3 has 14 amino acids. Trimming shortened V by 3 bases and J by 4 bases, and 13 bases separated the two germline ends. CDR3 in DNA: TGTGCCTGGAGCGCCTACAGACGGAATCAGCCCCAGCATTTT. Its protein product is CAWSAYRRNQPQHF.

As DNA, the CDR3 is TGTGCCAGCAGGGGAAGGGGAGCGGGATTACCCTACGAGCAGTACTTC. Translated: CASRGRGAGLPYEQYF. The genes are TRBV2 and TRBJ2-7; 7 nucleotides line up with TRBD2. CDR3 length: 16 amino acids. Germline lookup yields CDR1 SNHLY and CDR2 FYNNEI. V shed 6 bases and J 2 bases; nucleotides not matched to a gene: 13.

This chain links TRBV18 with TRBJ2-2; D call uncertain. The ends were cut back, 3 bases at V and 7 bases at J, with 6 bases in the middle. The CDR3 is made up of 12 amino acids. Germline loops: CDR1 KGHSH, CDR2 LQKENI. CDR3 DNA: TGTGCCAGCTCACCCTCGGTCGGGGAGCTGTTTTTT. The encoded protein is CASSPSVGELFF.

Points on this clone: This specimen includes other DNA sequences encoding the same CDR3. This chain connects TRBV19 to TRBJ2-7, with TRBD2 as a possible D gene (6 bases). The V and J ends lost 3 bases and 4 bases respectively, with 10 bases between them. This CDR3 has 13 amino acids. Germline assignment: CDR1 LNHDA and CDR2 SQIVND (reference sequence). The CDR3 DNA is TGTGCCAGTAGTATTGGGGGAGGATACGAGCAGTACTTC. Amino acids: CASSIGGGYEQYF.

As DNA, the CDR3 is TGTGCCAGCAGCTTCTCCGGGCTAATCACCTTC. This encodes CASSFSGLITF. The V call is TRBV5-6, the J call TRBJ1-2; D call uncertain. Germline CDR1 and CDR2: SGHDT and YYEEEE. Trimming shortened V by 2 bases and J by 13 bases, and 12 bases separated the two germline ends. This CDR3 spans 11 amino acids.